This T cell receptor beta chain was recovered during a study of cytomegalovirus exposure and HLA in healthy donors. Notes on this clone: Its target is not known.

Trimming took 6 bases from V and 7 from J; bases not matched to a gene: 12. The CDR3 is 15 amino acids. Germline V gives CDR1 SGHNT, CDR2 YENEEA. The donors (healthy individuals) were bone marrow donors. Study-level points and caveats: Later analysis placed DRB1 highest and HLA-C lowest in TCR association rates, which differed by HLA locus. Some V segments, including TRBV6-2 and TRBV6-3, were excluded as indistinguishable.

Use of 60 Vbeta and 13 Jbeta primers characterized the PCR. Measured with immunoSEQ multiplex PCR; TCRdb has only the in-frame clones, and not every one. The sample includes under 200,000 clones, over 80% of them seen just once. The sample was PBMCs. This sequence joins TRBV11-3 and TRBJ2-1; 7 nucleotides align to TRBD1. The receptor comes from a male donor in good health and CMV-seronegative. CDR3 amino acids: CASSPGAGGRNEQFF. CDR3 DNA: TGTGCCAGCAGTCCTGGGGCAGGGGGTCGGAATGAGCAGTTCTTC.